This T cell receptor (beta chain) was profiled in a study of blood T cell repertoires in COVID-19. Clinical histories supplied by participants themselves formed the basis of cohort assignment. Only in-frame clones appear in the TCRdb table, and some are missing; sequencing was by immunoSEQ multiplex PCR. The data hold about 150,000 clones, with about 85% observed a single time. The specimen was PBMCs or T cells enriched from blood (not recorded which). The receptor comes from a woman aged 40 to 49 who had been exposed to COVID-19.

The CDR3 coding sequence is TGTGCCAGCAGCTCAATAGAGACCCAGTACTTC. Residues: CASSSIETQYF. V and J are TRBV7-9 and TRBJ2-5; the D is unclear. V was cut by 4 bases and J by 4 bases, with 4 bases left in between. Germline V gene data show CDR1 as SEHNR and CDR2 as FQNEAQ (reference sequence). The length of the CDR3 is 11 residues. Combining the CDR3 with reference TRBV7-9 and TRBJ2-5 gives the whole variable domain DTGVSQNPRHKITKRGQNVTFRCDPISEHNRLYWYRQTLGQGPEFLTYFQNEAQLEKSRLLSDRFSAERPKGSFSTLEIQRTEQGDSAMYLCASSSIETQYFGPGTRLLVL.